A single sample is the source of the 10 T cell receptor beta chains below, sequenced in a study of blood T cell repertoires in COVID-19. Sequencing was performed with immunoSEQ multiplex PCR; in TCRdb, only in-frame clones are kept and a portion is missing. The data contain 650,000 to 800,000 clones, about 90% of them seen just once; the ten biggest clones take up over 0.2%. Material for sequencing was peripheral blood. The receptors shown here come from a woman aged 18-29 years with acute or convalescent COVID-19.

The gene calls are TRBV21-1 and TRBJ2-3; TRBD1 is the table's D call, not checked against the DNA. TRBV21-1 is a known pseudogene. This CDR3 comprises 16 residues. In DNA, the CDR3 is TGTGCCAGCAGCAAAGCGCGAGGGGGCAGGACAGATACGCAGTATTTT. This encodes CASSKARGGRTDTQYF.

V is TRBV4-3 and J is TRBJ2-7; 8 nucleotides agree with TRBD1. The CDR3 loop spans 20 amino acids. Unmatched junction bases numbered 20, after V lost 0 bases and J lost 4 bases. The germline V gene encodes CDR1 LGHNA and CDR2 YSLEER. In DNA, the CDR3 is TGCGCCAGCAGCCAAGATCTTGGAGCAGGGGGCTTCGGGTTCCAGTACGAGCAGTACTTC. Amino acids: CASSQDLGAGGFGFQYEQYF.

In this sample, this clone turned up once. The chain couples TRBV5-1 to TRBJ1-4, with TRBD1 identical over 10 bases. CDR1 is SGHRS, CDR2 YFSETQ, per germline. V gave up 4 bases and J gave up 8 bases; unmatched junction bases: 5. This CDR3 comprises 14 residues. In DNA form, the CDR3 reads TGCGCCAGCAGCCCCCGGACAGGGGGGGAAAAACTGTTTTTT. It specifies CASSPRTGGEKLFF.

V is TRBV5-6 and J is TRBJ1-2; D possibly corresponds to TRBD1 (5 bases). Germline loops: CDR1 SGHDT, CDR2 YYEEEE. The CDR3 length is 15 residues. Trimming shortened V by 0 bases and J by 8 bases, and 17 bases separated the two germline ends. CDR3 DNA: TGTGCCAGCAGCTTGGCCGGGACTCCCCCAGGCGGCTACACCTTC. Translated, it gives CASSLAGTPPGGYTF.

V is TRBV19 and J is TRBJ1-1, with 8 positions matching TRBD1. The trim removed 7 bases at V and 6 bases at J, leaving 10 bases unmatched. The CDR3 length is 14 residues. Germline V gives CDR1 LNHDA, CDR2 SQIVND (reference sequence). CDR3 DNA: TGTGCCAGTAACCCGGACAGGGAATACCCTGAAGCTTTCTTT. Its translation: CASNPDREYPEAFF.

This chain joins TRBV4-2 and TRBJ2-7; no clear D gene. The CDR3 is 17 amino acids. Germline V gene lookup returns CDR1 LGHNA and CDR2 YNFKEQ. Trimming pared 5 bases from V and 2 bases from J, leaving 22 bases between. The CDR3 protein is CASSLQSSGFITYEQYF. In nucleotides, the CDR3 is TGTGCCAGCAGCTTACAATCTTCAGGTTTCATTACCTACGAGCAGTACTTC.

In its sample, this clone was seen a few times. V and J are TRBV29-1 and TRBJ1-5, with a tentative D call TRBD1 (5 bases). The CDR3 runs 14 residues. In germline, CDR1 is SQVTM, CDR2 ANQGSEA. V gave up 6 bases and J gave up 0 bases, with 12 bases separating them. The CDR3 nucleotides are TGCAGCGTGGCAGACAGTTTTAGCAATCAGCCCCAGCATTTT. Its translation: CSVADSFSNQPQHF.

The chain has TRBV7-2 and TRBJ2-3; D remains unclear. Trimming cost V 4 bases and J 4 bases, with 6 bases left between them. The CDR3 loop spans 12 amino acids. Germline CDR1 reads SGHTA; CDR2 reads FQGNSA. The CDR3 spells CASSSPSDTQYF. The CDR3 region has the DNA TGTGCCAGCAGCTCCCCATCAGATACGCAGTATTTT.

V gene TRBV9 combines with J gene TRBJ2-4; 7 bases agree with TRBD1. The V and J ends lost 0 bases and 8 bases, in that order; junction bases with no gene match: 2. The CDR3 extends over 13 amino acids. The germline gives CDR1 SGDLS, CDR2 YYNGEE. DNA of the CDR3: TGTGCCAGCAGCGTAGAAGGGGGCGACATTCAGTACTTC. Translated, it gives CASSVEGGDIQYF.

J is TRBJ1-6 and V is TRBV5-6, with 8 bases identical to TRBD1. Unmatched junction bases numbered 16, after V lost 2 bases and J lost 9 bases. Germline CDR1 reads SGHDT; CDR2 reads YYEEEE. The CDR3 is 18 amino acids. The CDR3 protein is CASSLSGSLTGVSSPLHF. The CDR3 region has the DNA TGTGCCAGCAGCTTATCCGGCTCTCTGACAGGGGTCTCTTCACCCCTCCACTTT. Full variable domain (missing parts from reference TRBV5-6 and TRBJ1-6): DAGVTQSPTHLIKTRGQQVTLRCSPKSGHDTVSWYQQALGQGPQFIFQYYEEEERQRGNFPDRFSGHQFPNYSSELNVNALLLGDSALYLCASSLSGSLTGVSSPLHFGNGTRLTVT.